The clone carrying this T cell receptor (beta chain) was picked up many times. Its antigen is unidentified. TCRdb passed the RT-PCR reads through MiXCR, listing each CDR3 protein once. The table lists hundreds of thousands of distinct CDR3 sequences, about 8% of them singletons. V was clipped by 4 bases and J by 11 bases, with 13 bases between them. Germline CDR1 and CDR2: SGHRS and YFSETQ. This CDR3 is 13 amino acids long. These data are taken from a study of response to subunit inactivated influenza vaccine. General study points: Each seasonal influenza vaccination recruits few new T cells, the authors suggested.

This chain links TRBV5-1 with TRBJ1-6; maybe TRBD1 (5 bases). This specimen was PBMCs from blood, taken roughly 24 months after vaccination. The sequence was collected from a man between 50 and 69 years old who received an inactivated influenza vaccine. CDR3 coding DNA: TGCGCCAGCAGCGTGGGACTAGAGACACCCCTCCACTTT. Encoded protein: CASSVGLETPLHF. The variable domain in full, with the rest retrieved from reference TRBV5-1 and TRBJ1-6, is KAGVTQTPRYLIKTRGQQVTLSCSPISGHRSVSWYQQTPGQGLQFLFEYFSETQRNKGNFPGRFSGRQFSNSRSEMNVSTLELGDSALYLCASSVGLETPLHFGNGTRLTVT.